What follows are 21 T cell receptor beta chains derived from one specimen sequenced in a study of T cell responses to AZD1222 COVID-19 vaccine. Repertoires were generated with immunoSEQ multiplex PCR, while TCRdb's copy carries only in-frame clones and drops some. The sample yields about 130,000 clones, roughly 80% seen once. Source: peripheral blood, taken on day 0 of AZD1222 vaccination. The receptors stem from an adult in good health.

The rearrangement uses TRBV14 and TRBJ2-5; D possibly corresponds to TRBD2 (6 bases). CDR1 SGHDN and CDR2 FVKESK come from the germline V gene. The CDR3 consists of 15 residues. The V and J ends lost 2 bases and 2 bases respectively, with 12 bases between them. CDR3 amino acids: CASSQRSGGQETQYF. The CDR3 coding sequence is TGTGCCAGCAGCCAACGTTCCGGGGGTCAAGAGACCCAGTACTTC.

The gene calls are TRBV18 and TRBJ2-5; D call uncertain. Germline loops: CDR1 KGHSH, CDR2 LQKENI. There are 12 residues in the CDR3. Trimming stripped 3 bases from V and 5 bases from J, with 7 bases between. The CDR3 DNA follows: TGTGCCAGCTCACCGATGCGCGAGACCCAGTACTTC. This gives the protein CASSPMRETQYF.

The rearrangement links TRBV7-3 to TRBJ1-5; D is ambiguous. There are 13 residues in the CDR3. V lost 3 bases to trimming and J lost 0 bases, with 3 bases between them. Germline values: CDR1 SGHTA, CDR2 FQGTGA. In DNA form, the CDR3 reads TGTGCCAGCAGCTTGAATAGCAATCAGCCCCAGCATTTT. It translates to CASSLNSNQPQHF.

This rearrangement joins TRBV5-1 to TRBJ2-7, with D possibly matching TRBD2 (5 bases). Germline V gene sequence: CDR1 SGHRS, CDR2 YFSETQ. CDR3 length: 13 residues. The ends were cut back, 4 bases at V and 3 bases at J, with 11 bases in the middle. The CDR3 bases are TGCGCCAGCAGCGGAGAGGGATACTACGAGCAGTACTTC. This codes for CASSGEGYYEQYF.

CDR3 protein: CASSLQGQGASYEQYF. Written as DNA, the CDR3 is TGTGCCAGCAGCTTGCAGGGACAGGGGGCATCCTACGAGCAGTACTTC. V usage is TRBV7-2 and J usage is TRBJ2-7, with TRBD1 identical over 12 bases. The V and J ends lost 3 bases and 1 base, in that order; junction bases with no gene match: 4. The CDR3 contains 16 residues. Germline V gene sequence: CDR1 SGHTA, CDR2 FQGNSA.

V usage is TRBV21-1 and J usage is TRBJ2-2. TRBV21-1 is tagged as a pseudogene. The CDR3 is 21 amino acids. The CDR3 loop reads CASSKAWGDIPQKRNTGELFF. For the CDR3, the DNA is TGTGCCAGCAGCAAAGCGTGGGGGGACATTCCACAAAAAAGGAACACCGGGGAGCTGTTTTTT.

This chain joins TRBV6-5 and TRBJ1-1; 7 nucleotides agree with TRBD1. V lost 6 bases, J lost 6 bases, and 7 bases stayed unmatched. CDR3 length: 13 amino acids. Germline values: CDR1 MNHEY, CDR2 SVGAGI. CDR3 bases: TGTGCCAGCAGACGACAGGGCGGAGCTGAAGCTTTCTTT. Translating gives CASRRQGGAEAFF.

V and J are TRBV6-5 and TRBJ2-2; 12 positions agree with TRBD2. The CDR3 runs to 15 residues. The V segment lost 7 bases and the J segment 5 bases; nucleotides outside the gene matches: 5. Per germline, CDR1 MNHEY and CDR2 SVGAGI. DNA of the CDR3: TGTGCCAGCACCAGACTAGCGGGGGCGACCGGGGAGCTGTTTTTT. Amino acids: CASTRLAGATGELFF.

The V and J genes are TRBV27 and TRBJ2-3, with 9 bases aligning to TRBD2. Unmatched junction bases numbered 3, after V lost 2 bases and J lost 3 bases. From germline, CDR1 is MNHEY and CDR2 SMNVEV (reference sequence). The CDR3 spans 15 residues. The CDR3 DNA reads TGTGCCAGCAGTTTAGGGGCGGGGGGGACAGATACGCAGTATTTT. Protein product: CASSLGAGGTDTQYF.

This clone was found once. The rearrangement uses TRBV5-4 and TRBJ1-3, with D possibly being TRBD1 (6 bases). The CDR3 length is 13 residues. Germline V gene sequence: CDR1 SGHNT, CDR2 YYREEE (reference sequence). V was cut by 4 bases and J by 6 bases, with 11 bases left in between. The CDR3 sequence: CASSPKGENTIYF. The CDR3 DNA reads as TGTGCCAGCAGCCCAAAGGGGGAAAACACCATATATTTT.

V and J are TRBV5-5 and TRBJ2-3, with TRBD1 matching 10 bases. CDR3 length: 16 residues. V gave up 2 bases and J gave up 5 bases; unmatched junction bases: 8. The germline CDR1 and CDR2 sequences are SGHKS and YYEKEE (reference sequence). The CDR3 here is CASSFTPGQGKDTQYF. The CDR3 nucleotides are TGTGCCAGCAGCTTTACTCCGGGACAGGGGAAAGATACGCAGTATTTT.

The chain employs TRBV2 and TRBJ1-5; D may be TRBD1 (5 bases). Trimming removed 4 bases at V and 4 bases at J, with 8 bases between. From germline, CDR1 is SNHLY and CDR2 FYNNEI. The CDR3 loop spans 13 amino acids. The CDR3 is CASSAQVNQPQHF. CDR3 DNA sequence: TGTGCCAGCAGTGCACAGGTTAATCAGCCCCAGCATTTT.

The chain has TRBV28 and TRBJ1-1; a weak D match, TRBD1 (5 bases). This CDR3 contains 15 residues. The ends were cut back, 5 bases at V and 5 bases at J, with 18 bases in the middle. Germline V gene data show CDR1 as MDHEN and CDR2 as SYDVKM. The DNA of the CDR3 is TGTGCCAGCAGTCAGGGAGGGGTTAGGAGGACTGAAGCTTTCTTT. Translated, it gives CASSQGGVRRTEAFF.

For this clone: A junction boundary mismatches the germline segment, possibly from a read error. The rearrangement joins TRBV7-7 to TRBJ2-2; weak D call: TRBD1 (6 bases). This CDR3 has 16 amino acids. The germline gives CDR1 SSHAT, CDR2 FNYEAQ (reference sequence). CDR3 nucleotides: TGTGCTAGCAGCTTAGGGGCAGGGGCGAGCACCGGGGAGCTGTTTTTT. Its protein product is CASSLGAGASTGELFF.

The V call is TRBV27, the J call TRBJ2-3, with D perhaps matching TRBD1 (6 bases). CDR3 length equals 14 residues. V lost 1 base and J 5 bases, leaving 10 bases between the germline ends. Germline-derived CDR1 and CDR2 are MNHEY and SMNVEV (reference sequence). The CDR3 DNA reads TGTGCCAGCAGTTTATATACAGGGAGAGATACGCAGTATTTT. It translates to CASSLYTGRDTQYF.

The rearrangement links TRBV24-1 to TRBJ2-3, with D possibly being TRBD2 (6 bases). The CDR3 is 14 residues long. V shed 3 bases and J shed 2 bases, with 8 bases lying between them. Germline V gene lookup returns CDR1 KGHDR and CDR2 SFDVKD. The CDR3 nucleotides are TGTGCCACCAGTGATCCGGGAGCCACAGATACGCAGTATTTT. Translated: CATSDPGATDTQYF.

This chain joins TRBV7-6 and TRBJ1-4, with D unresolved. Germline CDR1 SGHVS, CDR2 FNYEAQ. The V gene lost 3 bases and the J gene lost 5 bases, with 19 bases spanning the gap. CDR3 length: 17 amino acids. This CDR3 reads CASSFDTATLVNEKLFF. The CDR3 DNA follows: TGTGCCAGCAGCTTTGACACGGCGACCCTTGTGAATGAAAAACTGTTTTTT.

The V gene is TRBV19, the J gene TRBJ1-6; D remains unclear. This CDR3 region has 13 residues. CDR1 is LNHDA and CDR2 is SQIVND in the germline V gene (reference sequence). Trimming took 6 bases from V and 7 from J, leaving 10 bases between them. DNA for the CDR3: TGTGCCAGTAGGCAGCAGAGGAATTCACCCCTCCACTTT. Protein product: CASRQQRNSPLHF.

The rearrangement uses TRBV4-2 and TRBJ1-2, with no clear D. The V and J ends lost 4 bases and 5 bases respectively, with 20 bases between them. The germline V gene has CDR1 LGHNA and CDR2 YNFKEQ. The CDR3 consists of 16 residues. The CDR3 is CASSLETKIRAYGYTF. The CDR3 DNA reads as TGTGCCAGCAGCCTAGAGACAAAGATCCGCGCTTATGGCTACACCTTC.

V gene TRBV21-1 combines with J gene TRBJ1-5. TRBV21-1 is an annotated pseudogene. The CDR3 sequence is 10 residues long. In nucleotides, the CDR3 is TGTGCCAGCAGCATCTGTCTCGGGCATTTT. This sequence encodes CASSICLGHF.

J is TRBJ1-1 and V is TRBV5-8; 7 bases are shared with TRBD1. The CDR3 is made up of 13 amino acids. In germline, CDR1 is SGHTS, CDR2 YDEGEE. Trimming at V came to 4 bases and at J to 4 bases, leaving 4 bases not matched to a gene. In DNA, the CDR3 is TGTGCCAGCAGCCTCCGACAGGGCACTGAAGCTTTCTTT. Its translation: CASSLRQGTEAFF.